The source of this T cell receptor beta chain is a study of cytomegalovirus exposure and HLA in healthy donors (dated by TCRdb to about 2017). In terms of the full investigation: The 670 or so repertoires of the first cohort and the 95 to 150 validation repertoires were produced on the same platform, according to a later analysis. The study was designed to test whether signatures of past pathogen exposure could be identified by cataloging public T cell receptors. In addition to the first cohort of hundreds of subjects, a separate validation cohort of approximately 110 different subjects was used. To predict cytomegalovirus infection status, the study combined high-throughput TCR immunosequencing, statistical association of individual TCRs with disease status, and machine learning.

The library was generated by the immunoSEQ multiplex PCR assay. Concerning the study's data processing: A statistical classification framework was built for diagnosing cytomegalovirus status from the catalog of TCR beta chain sequences. Imported from immuneACCESS, the table was reduced by TCRdb to in-frame sequences with V and J called. These copies leave out some clones; in studies compared against another copy, an unresolved V gene accounts for under half, and the cause of the remainder is not known. Clone size and V and J calls were adopted from that table, with D and trimming inferred from the DNA. In this sample the table shows around 70,000 clones, about nine tenths of which occur a single time. The ten largest make up about 3% of the sample. V is cut by 0 bases and J by 5 bases, and the space between the germline ends is 10 bases. The cysteine opens and the phenylalanine closes a CDR3 of 14 amino acids. Of all the DNA, just the CDR3 is kept, 42 bases in frame from base 1. The germline V gene supplies CDR1 MNHEY and CDR2 SVGAGI.

The donors belonged to the validation cohort of approximately 130 subjects, which was separate from the approximately 700-subject first cohort. As concerns this clone: Its antigen specificity is not known. Nothing much larger sits one base from this clone, and base qualities are not available.

Summary of the overall study and its limitations: A later analysis had no HLA typing for the validation cohort, so co-occurrence there was scored across all 130 or so repertoires. While some public TCRs were present in many individuals, most TCR sequences turned up only very rarely across donors. A total of 150 or so TCR beta chains were listed by the study as associated with cytomegalovirus. In both the original and validation cohorts, the classifier was reported to diagnose cytomegalovirus status with high specificity and sensitivity. A few of the identified cytomegalovirus-associated TCR beta chains were confirmed in vitro to be specific for cytomegalovirus antigens. Of the cluster scores, around 95% were above 0 in a later analysis, which found that TCRs clustered in the first cohort also tended to co-occur in the 90 to 150 validation repertoires. It was suggested by the authors that the approach could potentially be generalized to other disease states and immunological phenotypes.

This sequence uses TRBV6-5 and TRBJ1-1; matching of 6 bases hints at TRBD1 as the D gene. This TCR derives from a man younger than 35 in good health and CMV-seronegative. Sequenced material: PBMCs. The nucleotides read TGTGCCAGCAGTTACTCCGGGACACTGACTGAAGCTTTCTTT. Translated, this gives CASSYSGTLTEAFF.